The TCR beta chain under discussion was sequenced for a study of molecular identifiers for immune sequencing clone quantification. In the study overall: Five portions were made in replicates from RNA of roughly 20,000 or 100,000 naive CD8 cells, and four underwent sequencing. The study, taken as a whole, reports: In CMV-specific effectors, clones above 20 copies held over 99% of molecules; naive, under 1%.

Listed TCR primers and previously described methods were used for bulk TCR libraries. Using its own MiXCR run on the PCR reads, TCRdb lists one record per CDR3 protein. The sample has about 640,000 distinct CDR3 sequences, about 20% seen once. Regarding this clonotype: The antigen remains unidentified. Being one base from a much bigger clone, this may be a read error.

With 4 bases removed from V and 2 bases from J, the gap between germline ends came to 15 bases. The germline V gene encodes CDR1 MGHRA and CDR2 YSYEKL. The CDR3 runs to 15 residues. Naive CD8 library inputs spanned roughly 17,000 to 1,100,000 sorted cells and 10%, 30% or 50% RNA. This sequence was found in a human donor in good health. Some libraries in this study had Jurkat cell RNA spiked in. The rearrangement uses TRBV4-1 and TRBJ2-7; D is perhaps TRBD1 (6 bases). The sequencing input was naive CD8+ T cells from blood, with Jurkat cell RNA spiked in. As to subset: FACS-sorted CD8+CD4-CCR7+CD45RA+ naive T cells. The CDR3 nucleotides are TGCGCCAGCAGCCTCACGACCGGGGACACCTACGAGCAGTACTTC. It specifies CASSLTTGDTYEQYF.